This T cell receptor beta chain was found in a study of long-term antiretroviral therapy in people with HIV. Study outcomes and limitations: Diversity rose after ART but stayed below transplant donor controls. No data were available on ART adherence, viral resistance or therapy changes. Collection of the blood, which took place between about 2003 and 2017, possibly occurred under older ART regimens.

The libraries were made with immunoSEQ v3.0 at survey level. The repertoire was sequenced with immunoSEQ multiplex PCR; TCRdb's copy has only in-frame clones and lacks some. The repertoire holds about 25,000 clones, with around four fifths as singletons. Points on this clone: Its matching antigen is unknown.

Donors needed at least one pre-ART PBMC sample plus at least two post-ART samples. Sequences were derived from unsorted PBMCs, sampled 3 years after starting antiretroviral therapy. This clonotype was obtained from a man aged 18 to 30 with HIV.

The chain's CDR3 is CASSGTGRSYEQYF. The CDR3 DNA is TGTGCCAGTAGTGGGACAGGGCGATCCTACGAGCAGTACTTC. V is TRBV19 and J is TRBJ2-7, with TRBD1 matching 9 bases. This CDR3 has 14 residues. The V and J ends lost 5 bases and 1 base, in that order; junction bases with no gene match: 3. Per germline, CDR1 LNHDA and CDR2 SQIVND (reference sequence).